This record covers a single TCR beta chain. The sample holds a few counts of this clonotype. The specificity of this receptor is unknown. Per-base qualities were not stored, and no clone one base away is much larger. Trimming removed 3 bases from V and 7 bases from J; the gene matches leave 11 bases unexplained. The CDR3, cysteine through phenylalanine, is 16 amino acids long. Of all the DNA, just the CDR3 is kept, 48 bases in frame from base 1. This specimen comes from a study of CD8 T cells in ankylosing spondylitis (dated by TCRdb to the late 2010s). In the study overall: The study set out to find disease-linked TCR variants by profiling T cell receptor beta repertoires in ankylosing spondylitis patients and healthy donors. The full study cohort comprised about 25 ankylosing spondylitis patients and over 95 healthy donors. Samples of peripheral blood were taken, and for ankylosing spondylitis patients, synovial fluid was collected as well. Study-wide findings and limitations: Significant enrichment of the disease-linked clones was reported in matched synovial fluid samples from ankylosing spondylitis patients. Blood from ankylosing spondylitis patients appeared to be characterized by a TCR beta motif composed of several highly homologous amino acid variants. In peripheral blood, the disease-linked clones were found at relatively low frequencies and had a CD8+ phenotype. Some motif variants had previously been reported in the synovial fluid and blood of reactive arthritis patients, which suggests shared mechanisms of disease initiation.

Sequencing was performed on an Illumina HiSeq 2500. Quantitative 5'-RACE with molecular barcodes was the method used to prepare the TCR beta libraries. The authors' analysis ran thus. A new computational method based on a probabilistic model of VDJ rearrangement was used to identify disease-linked TCR variants. The public reads were run again by TCRdb, first through fastp at Q25 and then through MiXCR, and only productive beta chains were kept. A single entry per CDR3 protein holds the most common genes and DNA from its merged rows. The V and J calls and clone size are TCRdb's, not the authors'. This sample holds 650,000 to 800,000 distinct CDR3 sequences; around 17% were observed only once. Around 19% of the sample is in the top ten clones.

The chain is made from TRBV12-3 or TRBV12-4 and TRBJ1-5, with 8 bases matching TRBD1. Source material: blood, either unsorted or a sorted T cell fraction (not recorded which). This clonotype was obtained from a male donor with ankylosing spondylitis. At the DNA level, the sequence is TGTGCCAGCAGTTTTGGCCACAGGGGGTTAGGGCAGCCCCAGCATTTT. Protein translation: CASSFGHRGLGQPQHF.